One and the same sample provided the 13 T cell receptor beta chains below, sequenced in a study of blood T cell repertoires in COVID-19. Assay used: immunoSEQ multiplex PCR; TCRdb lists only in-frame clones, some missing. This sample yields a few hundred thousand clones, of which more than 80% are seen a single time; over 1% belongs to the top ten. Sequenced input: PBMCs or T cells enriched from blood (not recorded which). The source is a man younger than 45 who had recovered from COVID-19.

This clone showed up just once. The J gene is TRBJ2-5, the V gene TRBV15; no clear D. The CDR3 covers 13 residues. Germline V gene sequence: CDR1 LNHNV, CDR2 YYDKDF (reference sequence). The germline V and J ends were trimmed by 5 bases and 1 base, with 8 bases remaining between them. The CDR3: CATSVYSQETQYF. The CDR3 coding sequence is TGTGCCACCAGCGTGTACAGCCAAGAGACCCAGTACTTC.

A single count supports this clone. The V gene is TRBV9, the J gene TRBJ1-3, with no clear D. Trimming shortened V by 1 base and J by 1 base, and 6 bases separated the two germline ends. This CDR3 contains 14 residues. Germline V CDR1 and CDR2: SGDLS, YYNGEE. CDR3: CASSVSGSGNTIYF. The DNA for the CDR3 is TGTGCCAGCAGCGTATCCGGGTCTGGAAACACCATATATTTT.

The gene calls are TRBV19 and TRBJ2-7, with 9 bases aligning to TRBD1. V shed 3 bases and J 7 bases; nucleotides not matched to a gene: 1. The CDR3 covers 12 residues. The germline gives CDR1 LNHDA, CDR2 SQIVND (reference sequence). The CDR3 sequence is CASSIGQGEQYF. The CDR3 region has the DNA TGTGCCAGTAGTATCGGACAGGGGGAGCAGTACTTC.

CDR3 residues: CAISESRLSTDTQYF. CDR3 sequence (DNA): TGTGCCATCAGTGAGTCAAGACTTTCCACAGATACGCAGTATTTT. This chain uses TRBV10-3 with TRBJ2-3; D is unclear. V lost 0 bases to trimming and J lost 2 bases, with 9 bases between them. CDR1 and CDR2 (germline): ENHRY, SYGVKD. The CDR3 length is 15 residues.

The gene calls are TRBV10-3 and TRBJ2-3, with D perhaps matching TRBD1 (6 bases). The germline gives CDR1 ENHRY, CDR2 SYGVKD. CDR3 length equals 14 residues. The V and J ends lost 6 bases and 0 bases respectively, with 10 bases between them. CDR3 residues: CAIRGTHSTDTQYF. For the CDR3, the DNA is TGTGCCATCAGGGGGACACATAGCACAGATACGCAGTATTTT.

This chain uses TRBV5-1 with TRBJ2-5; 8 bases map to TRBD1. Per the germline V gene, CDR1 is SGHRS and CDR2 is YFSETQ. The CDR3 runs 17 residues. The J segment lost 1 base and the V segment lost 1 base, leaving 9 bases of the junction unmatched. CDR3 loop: CASSLFPQGAGQETQYF. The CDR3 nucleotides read TGCGCCAGCAGCTTGTTCCCCCAGGGGGCGGGCCAAGAGACCCAGTACTTC.

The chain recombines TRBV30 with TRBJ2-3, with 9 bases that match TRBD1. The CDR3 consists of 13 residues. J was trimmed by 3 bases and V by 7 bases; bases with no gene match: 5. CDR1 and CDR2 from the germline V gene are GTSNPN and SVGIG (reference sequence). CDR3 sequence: CASKTGGTDTQYF. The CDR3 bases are TGTGCCTCGAAGACAGGGGGGACAGATACGCAGTATTTT.

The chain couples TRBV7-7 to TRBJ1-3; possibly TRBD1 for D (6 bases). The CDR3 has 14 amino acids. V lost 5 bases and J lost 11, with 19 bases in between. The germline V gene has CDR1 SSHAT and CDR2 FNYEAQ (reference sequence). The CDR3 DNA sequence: TGTGCCAGCAGCGAAGGGGGTTCAGGTTTCCCCATATATTTT. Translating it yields CASSEGGSGFPIYF.

In DNA, the CDR3 is TGTGCCAGCAGCTTATTTGCAGGGAACTACGAGCAGTACTTC. This codes for CASSLFAGNYEQYF. The gene calls are TRBV7-2 and TRBJ2-7, with D tentatively TRBD1 (5 bases). This CDR3 is built from 14 residues. V lost 2 bases, J lost 3 bases, and 11 bases lay in between. The germline V gene encodes CDR1 SGHTA and CDR2 FQGNSA.

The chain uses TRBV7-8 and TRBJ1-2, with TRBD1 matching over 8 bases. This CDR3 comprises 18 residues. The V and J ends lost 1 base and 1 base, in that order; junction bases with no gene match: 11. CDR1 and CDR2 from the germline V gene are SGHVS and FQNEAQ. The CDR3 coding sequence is TGTGCCAGCAGCTTAGAGGTTTTCCGGGACAGGAGTAACTATGGCTACACCTTC. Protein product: CASSLEVFRDRSNYGYTF.

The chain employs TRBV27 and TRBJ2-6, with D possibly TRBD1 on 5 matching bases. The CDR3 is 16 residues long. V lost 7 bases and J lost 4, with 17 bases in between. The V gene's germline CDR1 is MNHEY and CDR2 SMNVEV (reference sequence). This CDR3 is CASKSGLRAGANVLTF. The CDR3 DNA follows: TGTGCCAGCAAGTCAGGGCTGAGAGCGGGGGCCAACGTCCTGACTTTC. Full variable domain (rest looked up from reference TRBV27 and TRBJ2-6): EAQVTQNPRYLITVTGKKLTVTCSQNMNHEYMSWYRQDPGLGLRQIYYSMNVEVTDKGDVPEGYKVSRKEKRNFPLILESPSPNQTSLYFCASKSGLRAGANVLTFGAGSRLTVL.

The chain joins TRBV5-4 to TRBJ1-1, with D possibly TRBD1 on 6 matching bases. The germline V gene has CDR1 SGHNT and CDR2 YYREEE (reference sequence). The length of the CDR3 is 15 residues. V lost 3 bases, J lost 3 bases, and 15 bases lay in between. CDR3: CASSSTQGTYTEAFF. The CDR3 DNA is TGTGCCAGCAGCTCAACGCAGGGGACCTACACTGAAGCTTTCTTT.

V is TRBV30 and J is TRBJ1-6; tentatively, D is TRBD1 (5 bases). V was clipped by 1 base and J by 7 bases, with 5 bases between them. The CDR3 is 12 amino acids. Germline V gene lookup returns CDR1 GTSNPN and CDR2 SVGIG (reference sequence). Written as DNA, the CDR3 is TGTGCCTGGAGTGAGGGGAATTCACCCCTCCACTTT. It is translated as CAWSEGNSPLHF.